A selection of T cell receptor beta chains follows, all from one sample in a study of blood T cell repertoires in COVID-19. This table comes from immunoSEQ multiplex PCR, and its TCRdb copy is limited to in-frame clones, with some not included. This table has around 380,000 clones, over 75% appearing once. The sequencing input was PBMCs or T cells enriched from blood (not recorded which). These TCRs come from a man aged 30 to 39 who had recovered from COVID-19. Both conserved end residues are trimmed from each CDR3. Clone size is given for some rows only: seen once, a few or many times, or a class if the clone is expanded.

abundance: -
v_gene: TRBV19
CDR3aa: ASQTGTNTGELF

abundance: -
v_gene: TRBV30
CDR3aa: AWSPRNTEAF

abundance: -
v_gene: TRBV27
CDR3aa: ASSPGTGGPGF

abundance: -
v_gene: TRBV6-1
CDR3aa: ASSEVGNREYIYEQY

abundance: once
v_gene: TRBV5-6
CDR3aa: ASSLALTQRGEKLF

abundance: -
v_gene: TRBV2
CDR3aa: ASSEAGTGNEKLF

abundance: -
v_gene: TRBV6-2/TRBV6-3
CDR3aa: ASSYKEQGAETQY

abundance: -
v_gene: TRBV19
CDR3aa: ASSYGQGNFNSYEQY

abundance: -
v_gene: TRBV18
CDR3aa: ASSPPARVDGYT

abundance: -
v_gene: TRBV7-2
CDR3aa: ASSLDWQTYEQY

abundance: -
v_gene: TRBV4-1
CDR3aa: ASSQVGQPSYGYT

abundance: -
v_gene: TRBV5-4
CDR3aa: ASSPDRIGTDTQY

abundance: -
v_gene: TRBV9
CDR3aa: ASSATDRGGGYT

abundance: few
v_gene: TRBV7-8
CDR3aa: ASNVGGPDYEQY

abundance: -
v_gene: TRBV6-1
CDR3aa: ASSEEARGRPYGYT

abundance: -
v_gene: TRBV7-2
CDR3aa: ASSLVQEGNQPQH

abundance: -
v_gene: TRBV4-3
CDR3aa: ASSQGRGRYYGYT

abundance: -
v_gene: TRBV7-2
CDR3aa: ASSLKGVSGTEAF

abundance: -
v_gene: TRBV13
CDR3aa: ASSPAGERGRETQY

abundance: -
v_gene: TRBV7-9
CDR3aa: ASSPFGGGATDTQY

abundance: -
v_gene: TRBV29-1
CDR3aa: SANQPGGLEETQY

abundance: -
v_gene: TRBV2
CDR3aa: ASSLGQGGNIQY

abundance: -
v_gene: TRBV7-9
CDR3aa: ASSLNRGAVKEQY

abundance: -
v_gene: TRBV5-4
CDR3aa: ASSLPGGASGELF

abundance: -
v_gene: TRBV7-2
CDR3aa: ASSLSGTGGGEGYT

abundance: once
v_gene: TRBV7-9
CDR3aa: ASSLAGGTIY

abundance: once
v_gene: TRBV30
CDR3aa: AWSPLDYGYT

abundance: -
v_gene: TRBV30
CDR3aa: AWSVFSGDNEQF

abundance: -
v_gene: TRBV30
CDR3aa: AWSLTMNTEAF

abundance: -
v_gene: TRBV19
CDR3aa: ASSTDISYEQY

abundance: few
v_gene: TRBV4-1
CDR3aa: ASSPGGGAAYEQY

abundance: -
v_gene: TRBV4-1
CDR3aa: ASSQDAGGSNQPQH

abundance: -
v_gene: TRBV18
CDR3aa: ASSRSQGGDTEAF

abundance: -
v_gene: TRBV21-1
CDR3aa: ASSDGTNQETQY

abundance: -
v_gene: TRBV4-1
CDR3aa: ASSRPDRVDYGYT

abundance: -
v_gene: TRBV7-2
CDR3aa: ASSSGTEAF

abundance: -
v_gene: TRBV6-9
CDR3aa: ASSYVRKNSPLH

abundance: -
v_gene: TRBV6-6
CDR3aa: ASSPLDRSYGYT

abundance: -
v_gene: TRBV7-8
CDR3aa: ASTARDSYGYT

abundance: few
v_gene: TRBV6-5
CDR3aa: ASRDSMNTEAF

abundance: -
v_gene: TRBV28
CDR3aa: ASSLGVWNTEAF

abundance: few
v_gene: TRBV6-5
CDR3aa: ATSIGDSPLH

abundance: -
v_gene: TRBV24-1
CDR3aa: ATSDRGQTNEQF

abundance: -
v_gene: TRBV9
CDR3aa: ASSTRTGEREKLF

abundance: once
v_gene: TRBV27
CDR3aa: ASASGGLGNSPLH

abundance: -
v_gene: TRBV10-3
CDR3aa: AISEKTGKYGYT

abundance: -
v_gene: TRBV9
CDR3aa: ASSGGQFGDYGYT

abundance: -
v_gene: TRBV3-1/TRBV3-2
CDR3aa: ASSQDTGLASNTYEQY